Presented here are 20 T cell receptor beta chains from one specimen sequenced in a study of cytomegalovirus exposure and HLA in healthy donors. The PCR employed 60 Vbeta primers together with 13 Jbeta primers. Clones were read by immunoSEQ multiplex PCR, and TCRdb kept only the in-frame ones, dropping some. Found here are roughly 98,000 clones, approximately 70% of them singletons; the top ten hold about 2.5%. The sample consisted of PBMCs. The source of these receptors is a man aged 45-65 years in good health and CMV-seronegative.

The chain combines TRBV7-2 with TRBJ2-2, with D unresolved. This CDR3 has 14 amino acids. The germline CDR1 and CDR2 sequences are SGHTA and FQGNSA. V lost 1 base and J 0 bases, leaving 3 bases between the germline ends. CDR3: CASSLVSNTGELFF. As DNA, the CDR3 is TGTGCCAGCAGCTTAGTCTCGAACACCGGGGAGCTGTTTTTT.

The chain is built from TRBV7-9 and TRBJ2-5, with 9 bases matching TRBD2. CDR1 is SEHNR, CDR2 FQNEAQ, per germline (reference sequence). CDR3 length: 15 amino acids. The V segment lost 5 bases and the J segment 5 bases; nucleotides outside the gene matches: 9. CDR3 DNA sequence: TGTGCCAGCAGCAAAGGTAGCGGGAGCTACGAGACCCAGTACTTC. Translation gives CASSKGSGSYETQYF.

This chain joins TRBV4-3 and TRBJ1-2; TRBD1 agrees at 8 bases. Trimming took 5 bases from V and 4 from J; bases not matched to a gene: 12. From germline, CDR1 is LGHNA and CDR2 YSLEER. The CDR3 extends over 16 amino acids. The CDR3 sequence: CASSTTDRAEAYGYTF. The CDR3 coding sequence is TGCGCCAGCAGCACAACGGACAGGGCGGAAGCCTATGGCTACACCTTC.

The chain joins TRBV18 to TRBJ2-7; no clear D gene. The germline V gene has CDR1 KGHSH and CDR2 LQKENI. This CDR3 spans 15 amino acids. Trimming shortened V by 4 bases and J by 2 bases, and 15 bases separated the two germline ends. In DNA form, the CDR3 reads TGTGCCAGCTCACATTCGCCGGAGTTGGCCTACGAGCAGTACTTC. Encoded protein: CASSHSPELAYEQYF.

To note about this clone: Other DNA sequences from this sample encode an identical CDR3 as well. This sequence joins TRBV28 and TRBJ1-2, with 7 positions matching TRBD1. Germline-derived CDR1 and CDR2 are MDHEN and SYDVKM. This CDR3 contains 13 residues. The ends lost 6 bases at V and 2 bases at J; junction bases unmatched: 3. This CDR3 is CASSLDRNYGYTF. Written as DNA, the CDR3 is TGTGCCAGCAGCCTGGACAGGAACTATGGCTACACCTTC.

J is TRBJ1-2 and V is TRBV7-9; D gene ambiguous. Looked up from germline, CDR1 is SEHNR and CDR2 is FQNEAQ (reference sequence). The V end was cut by 4 bases, the J end by 3 bases, with 9 bases between. The length of the CDR3 is 13 residues. The DNA for the CDR3 is TGTGCCAGCAGCTCCTCGGAGGACTATGGCTACACCTTC. It yields the protein CASSSSEDYGYTF.

The rearrangement joins TRBV7-9 to TRBJ2-7; 11 bases are shared with TRBD2. Germline assignment: CDR1 SEHNR and CDR2 FQNEAQ (reference sequence). CDR3 length: 16 residues. The V segment lost 3 bases and the J segment 5 bases; nucleotides outside the gene matches: 9. CDR3 protein: CASSLDLAGGSDEQYF. DNA for the CDR3: TGTGCCAGCAGCTTGGATCTAGCGGGGGGTTCAGACGAGCAGTACTTC.

The V call is TRBV5-1, the J call TRBJ2-5; 8 bases line up with TRBD1. CDR1 and CDR2 from the germline V gene are SGHRS and YFSETQ. V shed 4 bases, J shed 6 bases, and the junction held 17 bases outside the gene matches. The CDR3 runs to 17 residues. CDR3 sequence reads: CASSLYQTGDNAKTQYF. CDR3 coding DNA: TGCGCCAGCAGCCTATATCAGACAGGGGACAACGCGAAGACCCAGTACTTC.

The chain carries TRBV7-9 and TRBJ2-7; 11 bases map to TRBD1. The CDR3 spans 14 residues. V was clipped by 5 bases and J by 5 bases; unmatched bases: 5. CDR1 SEHNR and CDR2 FQNEAQ come from the germline V gene (reference sequence). The CDR3 loop reads CASSHTGQGDEQYF. CDR3 DNA: TGTGCCAGCAGCCACACGGGACAGGGGGACGAGCAGTACTTC.

The chain employs TRBV10-3 and TRBJ1-4, with D possibly TRBD1 on 6 matching bases. V lost 2 bases and J 5 bases, leaving 15 bases between the germline ends. Germline V gives CDR1 ENHRY, CDR2 SYGVKD. This CDR3 has 16 residues. The CDR3 DNA follows: TGTGCCATCAGTGAGACCACAGGGCAAAGGAATGAAAAACTGTTTTTT. It codes for CAISETTGQRNEKLFF.

This chain connects TRBV28 to TRBJ1-4, with D tentatively TRBD1 (6 bases). CDR1 is MDHEN and CDR2 is SYDVKM in the germline V gene. The V end was cut by 8 bases, the J end by 2 bases, with 12 bases between. The CDR3 runs 14 residues. CDR3 DNA sequence: TGTGCCAGCGATAGGGGGTCCACTAATGAAAAACTGTTTTTT. Protein: CASDRGSTNEKLFF. Based on the CDR3 plus reference TRBV28 and TRBJ1-4, the full variable domain is DVKVTQSSRYLVKRTGEKVFLECVQDMDHENMFWYRQDPGLGLRLIYFSYDVKMKEKGDIPEGYSVSREKKERFSLILESASTNQTSMYLCASDRGSTNEKLFFGSGTQLSVL.

The chain carries TRBV5-6 and TRBJ1-2, with 7 bases that match TRBD1. CDR1 and CDR2 (germline): SGHDT, YYEEEE. This CDR3 contains 13 residues. V shed 5 bases and J 2 bases; nucleotides not matched to a gene: 3. The CDR3 DNA sequence: TGTGCCAGCAGTCAGACAGGGAACTATGGCTACACCTTC. It specifies CASSQTGNYGYTF.

The table lists this clone with a count of one. The gene calls are TRBV6-1 and TRBJ1-2; TRBD1 matches 8 bases. The V gene's germline CDR1 is MNHNS and CDR2 SASEGT. This CDR3 comprises 14 residues. V dropped 4 bases and J dropped 8; count of bases not matched to a gene: 9. CDR3 DNA: TGTGCCAGCAGTGCAGGGGGCGAGGGGGAAGGCTACACCTTC. This sequence encodes CASSAGGEGEGYTF.

This clone was seen only a few times. At one end the junction does not follow the germline gene, possibly because of a read error. The rearrangement joins TRBV7-9 to TRBJ2-7, with a possible D match to TRBD2 (5 bases). CDR1 is SEHNR, CDR2 FQNEAQ, per germline (reference sequence). The CDR3 runs to 13 residues. CDR3 nucleotides: TGTTCCAGCAGCTTCGGGGTCTCCTACGAGCAGTACTTC. Translated: CSSSFGVSYEQYF.

This clone showed up just a few times. V usage is TRBV15 and J usage is TRBJ2-7, with a tentative D call TRBD1 (5 bases). Per germline, CDR1 LNHNV and CDR2 YYDKDF (reference sequence). CDR3 length equals 14 residues. Trimming took 5 bases from V and 3 from J, leaving 14 bases between them. The CDR3, as DNA: TGTGCCACCAGCCGGACAAGTAACTTCTACGAGCAGTACTTC. It yields the protein CATSRTSNFYEQYF.

The chain joins TRBV12-1 to TRBJ2-7; the table's D call, TRBD1, has no DNA check behind it. TRBV12-1 is listed as a pseudogene. The CDR3 extends over 12 amino acids. CDR3 in DNA: TGTGCCAGCAGCCGTGGGACACCCGAGCCCAGCTTC. This translates into CASSRGTPEPSF.

In this sample, this clone turned up a few times. This chain joins TRBV5-4 and TRBJ1-3; weak D call: TRBD1 (6 bases). The V gene's germline CDR1 is SGHNT and CDR2 YYREEE (reference sequence). CDR3 length: 14 residues. The V and J ends lost 4 bases and 0 bases respectively, with 8 bases between them. CDR3 residues: CASSRDISGNTIYF. The CDR3, as DNA: TGTGCCAGCAGCCGGGACATCTCTGGAAACACCATATATTTT.

This chain connects TRBV13 to TRBJ1-2, with TRBD1 identical over 8 bases. The CDR3 length is 15 residues. CDR1 and CDR2 (germline): PRHDT, FYEKMQ (reference sequence). V shed 5 bases, J shed 6 bases, and the junction held 11 bases outside the gene matches. This CDR3 reads CASSASGTGRHGYTF. DNA of the CDR3: TGTGCCAGCAGCGCCTCCGGGACAGGTCGACATGGCTACACCTTC.

The genes are TRBV6-5 and TRBJ1-1; tentatively, D is TRBD1 (6 bases). CDR1 is MNHEY, CDR2 SVGAGI, per germline. The CDR3 has 15 residues. V was cut by 0 bases and J by 5 bases, with 13 bases left in between. For the CDR3, the DNA is TGTGCCAGCAGTTACTCGAGCGCAGGGGTGACTGAAGCTTTCTTT. Protein: CASSYSSAGVTEAFF.

The V call is TRBV7-9, the J call TRBJ1-4, with 7 bases identical to TRBD1. Germline CDR1 reads SEHNR; CDR2 reads FQNEAQ (reference sequence). The CDR3 runs 14 residues. V shed 4 bases, J shed 8 bases, and the junction held 7 bases outside the gene matches. The CDR3 protein is CASSYNRGFEKLFF. The DNA for the CDR3 is TGTGCCAGCAGCTACAACAGGGGCTTCGAAAAACTGTTTTTT.